Listed here are 9 T cell receptor beta chains from one sample, sequenced in a study of breast tumors, draining lymph nodes, adjacent tissues. Axillary draining lymph nodes of breast cancer patients supplied the node samples. In TCRdb, the multiplex PCR reads were re-called with MiXCR into one record per CDR3 protein. This repertoire shows fewer than 200,000 distinct CDR3 sequences, around 35% found once; its top ten account for 3.8%. The sample comprised axillary lymph node tissue. Receptors were obtained from a female donor with breast cancer. Some clones in this sample may be carry-over from other donors' samples.

In its sample, this clonotype was seen a few times. The chain employs TRBV19 and TRBJ1-1, with D unresolved. The length of the CDR3 is 14 residues. The germline V gene encodes CDR1 LNHDA and CDR2 SQIVND (reference sequence). V lost 3 bases to trimming and J lost 6 bases, with 14 bases between them. The CDR3 spells CASSMTRQVAEAFF. The DNA for the CDR3 is TGTGCCAGTAGTATGACTAGGCAGGTCGCTGAAGCTTTCTTT.

Of note for this clonotype: With a much larger clone just one base away, this may be a read error. The chain links TRBV6-2 or TRBV6-3 to TRBJ2-7, with TRBD2 matching over 7 bases. Germline V gives CDR1 MNHEY, CDR2 SVGEGT. The V segment lost 5 bases and the J segment 2 bases; nucleotides outside the gene matches: 9. This CDR3 is built from 15 residues. CDR3 amino acids: CASSAAGGGTYEQYF. The CDR3 bases are TGTGCCAGCAGTGCCGCTGGCGGGGGAACCTACGAGCAGTACTTC.

Concerning this clonotype: A clone one base away is much larger, so this may be a read error. The CDR3 sequence: CAGSHPPWQPQHF. For the CDR3, the DNA is TGTGCCGGCAGTCACCCCCCTTGGCAGCCCCAGCATTTT. The rearrangement joins TRBV6-1 to TRBJ1-5; no firm D call. The CDR3 contains 13 residues. CDR1 is MNHNS and CDR2 is SASEGT in the germline V gene.

This clonotype came up once. This rearrangement joins TRBV24-1 to TRBJ1-4; 8 nucleotides match TRBD1. The CDR3 totals 15 residues. Germline-derived CDR1 and CDR2 are KGHDR and SFDVKD. The V and J ends lost 5 bases and 7 bases, in that order; junction bases with no gene match: 8. The CDR3: CATSGPGQGSEKLFF. The DNA for the CDR3 is TGTGCCACCAGTGGTCCCGGACAGGGCTCTGAAAAACTGTTTTTT.

This clonotype has at least ten counts. This chain joins TRBV30 and TRBJ1-5, with D hard to call. CDR1 and CDR2 (germline): GTSNPN, SVGIG (reference sequence). The CDR3 contains 14 residues. V lost 0 bases to trimming and J lost 2 bases, with 8 bases between them. The CDR3 region is CAWSVRVRNQPQHF. The CDR3 bases are TGTGCCTGGAGTGTACGGGTGCGCAATCAGCCCCAGCATTTT. Together with reference TRBV30 and TRBJ1-5, the CDR3 gives the full variable domain: SQTIHQWPATLVQPVGSPLSLECTVEGTSNPNLYWYRQAAGRGLQLLFYSVGIGQISSEVPQNLSASRPQDRQFILSSKKLLLSDSGFYLCAWSVRVRNQPQHFGDGTRLSIL.

In this sample, this clonotype turned up once. This chain links TRBV7-2 with TRBJ2-7; D ambiguous. The germline CDR1 and CDR2 sequences are SGHTA and FQGNSA. This CDR3 has 12 amino acids. V was shortened by 4 bases and J by 5 bases, with 9 bases between the two germline ends. As DNA, the CDR3 is TGTGCCAGCAGCTCAAACATGGACGAGCAGTACTTC. It yields the protein CASSSNMDEQYF. Full variable domain (remainder filled in from reference TRBV7-2 and TRBJ2-7): GAGVSQSPSNKVTEKGKDVELRCDPISGHTALYWYRQSLGQGLEFLIYFQGNSAPDKSGLPSDRFSAERTGGSVSTLTIQRTQQEDSAVYLCASSSNMDEQYFGPGTRLTVT.

This clonotype showed up many times. The chain has TRBV10-1 and TRBJ2-2; the D gene is possibly TRBD2 (6 bases). V dropped 3 bases and J dropped 0 bases, with 11 bases sitting between them. CDR1 is WNHNN, CDR2 SYGVQD, per germline (reference sequence). This CDR3 spans 16 amino acids. The CDR3 DNA reads as TGCGCCAGCAGTGATATTGGGACTGCGAACACCGGGGAGCTGTTTTTT. Amino acids: CASSDIGTANTGELFF.

As for this clonotype: Possible read error: a much larger clone is one base away. The genes are TRBV14 and TRBJ2-3; 13 bases align to TRBD2. CDR1 SGHDN and CDR2 FVKESK come from the germline V gene. J gave up 10 bases and V 6 bases, and 13 bases lay outside the gene matches. This CDR3 region has 16 residues. CDR3 DNA sequence: TGTGCCAGCAGTGCCCAACTAGCGGGAGGGGGTGATGCGCAGTATTTT. This gives the protein CASSAQLAGGGDAQYF.

Turning to this clonotype: A much larger clone lies one base from this, so it may be a read error. This chain connects TRBV6-1 to TRBJ2-1; 13 bases are a match to TRBD2. The CDR3 has 17 residues. With V trimmed by 5 bases and J by 2 bases, 6 bases remained unmatched. CDR1 is MNHNS, CDR2 SASEGT, per germline. The CDR3 region is CASSRLTSGGTYNEQFF. The CDR3 region has the DNA TGTGCCAGCAGTCGGCTGACTAGCGGGGGGACCTACAATGAGCAGTTCTTC.